Listed here is a single T cell receptor (beta chain). Its antigen remains unidentified. This sample was taken from a study of T cell responses to AZD1222 COVID-19 vaccine. As for the study in general: Timing groups of about 4 and about 12 weeks for second doses were pooled.

Clones were read by immunoSEQ multiplex PCR, and TCRdb kept only the in-frame ones, dropping some. The table lists more than 85,000 clones, 87% of them singletons. Study-wide points: Spike as a whole was targeted by vaccine-associated CD4 TCRs, dominant at 160-218 and 743-854.

The sequence was collected from an adult in good health. Material: peripheral blood, obtained on day 0 of AZD1222 vaccination.

The CDR3, as DNA: TGTGCCAGCAGCCAGGACCCACGCCCTGGAAACACCATATATTTT. It specifies CASSQDPRPGNTIYF. V and J are TRBV3-1 (or the pseudogene TRBV3-2) and TRBJ1-3; no clear D. V was cut by 3 bases and J by 2 bases, with 11 bases left in between. This CDR3 has 15 residues. Per germline, CDR1 LGHDT and CDR2 YNNKEL (reference sequence).